This T cell receptor beta chain was sequenced in a study of blood T cell repertoires in COVID-19. On the study more broadly: PBMCs, B-cell-depleted T cells, or T cells were the source of the cDNA or gDNA that made up the material.

The V segment lost 4 bases and the J segment 4 bases; nucleotides outside the gene matches: 12. Germline CDR1 SGHRS, CDR2 YFSETQ. The CDR3 length is 16 residues. Method: immunoSEQ multiplex PCR; TCRdb's copy keeps in-frame clones and lacks some. Of some 250,000 clones in the sample, around 85% were seen once. Sequencing was performed on PBMCs or T cells enriched from blood (not recorded which). The receptor comes from a woman in her forties or fifties who had recovered from COVID-19. The chain has TRBV5-1 and TRBJ2-7, with 9 bases lining up with TRBD1. DNA for the CDR3: TGCGCCAGCAGCCCTATGGCCGGGACAGGGTCTTACGAGCAGTACTTC. This gives the protein CASSPMAGTGSYEQYF.